One T cell receptor beta chain is described in this entry. This sample is drawn from a study of CD8 T cells in Susac syndrome. Looking at the study overall: The Susac syndrome patients were therapy-naive, on corticosteroids, or on intravenous immunoglobulin alone at blood draw.

Germline loops: CDR1 KGHSH, CDR2 LQKENI. The CDR3 spans 13 residues. The ends were cut back, 3 bases at V and 6 bases at J, with 8 bases in the middle. After extraction with the RNeasy kit, about 0.45 to 1 ug of the RNA was reverse transcribed using random hexamers. TCR beta CDR3 was amplified by immunoSEQ multiplex PCR. This amplification extended across 54 Vbeta and 13 Jbeta segments. TCRdb reprocessed the immunoSEQ multiplex PCR reads via MiXCR and lists one record per CDR3 protein. The table lists some 77,000 distinct CDR3 sequences, about 93% of them singletons. Sequencing of TCR beta drew on CD8+ and CD4+ T cells from blood.

The chain has TRBV18 and TRBJ1-4; D remains unclear. The sequenced sample consisted of CD4+ T cells from PBMCs. This TCR derives from a human donor with Susac syndrome. The CDR3 nucleotides read TGTGCCAGCTCACCCCTCTGGGATGAAAAACTGTTTTTT. It encodes CASSPLWDEKLFF.